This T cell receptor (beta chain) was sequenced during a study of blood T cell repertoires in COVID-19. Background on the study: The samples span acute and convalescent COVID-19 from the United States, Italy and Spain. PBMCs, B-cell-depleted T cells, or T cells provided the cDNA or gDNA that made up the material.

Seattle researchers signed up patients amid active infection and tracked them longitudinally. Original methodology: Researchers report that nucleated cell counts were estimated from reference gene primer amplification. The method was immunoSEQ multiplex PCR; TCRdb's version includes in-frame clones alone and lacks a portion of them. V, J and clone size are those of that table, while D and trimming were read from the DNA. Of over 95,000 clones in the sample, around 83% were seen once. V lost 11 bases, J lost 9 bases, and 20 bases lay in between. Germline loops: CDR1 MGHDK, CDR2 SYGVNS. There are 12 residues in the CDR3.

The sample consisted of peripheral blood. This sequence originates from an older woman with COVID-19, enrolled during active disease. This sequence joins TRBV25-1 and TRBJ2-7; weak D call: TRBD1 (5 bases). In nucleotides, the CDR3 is TGTGCCGCAAGGGGTGACGGTCCTGGGCAGTACTTC. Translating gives CAARGDGPGQYF.